The entry below describes one T cell receptor beta chain. Its antigen is not identified. The data originate from a study of cytomegalovirus exposure and HLA in healthy donors. Findings and limits, study-wide: Diagnosis of cytomegalovirus status made by the classifier reportedly showed high specificity and sensitivity. First-cohort TCR clusters tended to co-occur in the approximately 120 validation repertoires, a later analysis found.

The CDR3 covers 16 residues. The V gene's germline CDR1 is LNHDA and CDR2 SQIVND (reference sequence). V shed 5 bases and J shed 8 bases, with 24 bases lying between them. The assay was immunoSEQ multiplex PCR, and TCRdb's table has in-frame clones only and misses some. The top ten clones hold roughly 1% of a sample with about 220,000 clones, 75% to 95% of them seen once. The sequenced sample was PBMCs. V usage is TRBV19 and J usage is TRBJ1-1, with D possibly TRBD1 on 6 matching bases. This receptor was obtained from a woman younger than 30 in good health and CMV-seronegative. The DNA of the CDR3 is TGTGCCAGTAGTCCCCCATATGGGCAGGGGTTGATAGAAGCTTTCTTT. This sequence encodes CASSPPYGQGLIEAFF.